The sequence of this T cell receptor (beta chain) was determined in a study of T cell changes during pregnancy in multiple sclerosis. Germline CDR1 and CDR2: MNHEY and SMNVEV (reference sequence). After removal of 5 bases from V and 2 bases from J, the junction contained 12 bases not matched to a gene. The CDR3 is 17 amino acids. The protocol was immunoSEQ multiplex PCR, while the TCRdb copy is restricted to in-frame clones and leaves out a portion. The data contain about 41,000 clones, 85% to 95% of them singletons. This clone was recorded only once. The specimen comprised CD8+ T cells from peripheral blood mononuclear cells, sampled in the third trimester of pregnancy. The clonotype comes from a female donor with multiple sclerosis, enrolled in a pregnancy study. The J gene is TRBJ2-3, the V gene TRBV27, with 8 bases that match TRBD2. CDR3 nucleotide sequence: TGTGCCAGCAGTCGCCACCGGGCGGGGGGATTCACAGATACGCAGTATTTT. It translates to CASSRHRAGGFTDTQYF.